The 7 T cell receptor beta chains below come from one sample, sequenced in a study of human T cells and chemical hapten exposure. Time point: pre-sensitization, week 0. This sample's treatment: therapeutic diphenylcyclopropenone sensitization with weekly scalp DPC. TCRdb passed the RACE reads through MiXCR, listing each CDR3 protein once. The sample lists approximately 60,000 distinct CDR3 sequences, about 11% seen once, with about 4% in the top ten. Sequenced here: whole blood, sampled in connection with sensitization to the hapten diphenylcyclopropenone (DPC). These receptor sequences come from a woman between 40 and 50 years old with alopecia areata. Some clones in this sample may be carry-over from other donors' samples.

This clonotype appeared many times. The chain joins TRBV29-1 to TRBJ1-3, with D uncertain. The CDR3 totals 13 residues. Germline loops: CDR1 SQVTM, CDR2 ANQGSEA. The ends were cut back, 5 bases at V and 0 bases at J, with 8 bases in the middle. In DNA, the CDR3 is TGCAGCGTTTTGTCCTTCTCTGGAAACACCATATATTTT. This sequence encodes CSVLSFSGNTIYF.

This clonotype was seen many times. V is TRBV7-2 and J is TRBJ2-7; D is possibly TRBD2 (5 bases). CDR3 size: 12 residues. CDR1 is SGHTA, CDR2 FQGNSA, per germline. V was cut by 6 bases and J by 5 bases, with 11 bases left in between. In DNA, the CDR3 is TGTGCCAGCAGGAAAGGAGGCGACGAGCAGTACTTC. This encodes CASRKGGDEQYF.

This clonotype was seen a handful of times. The CDR3 region is CASSPTGGSAEAFF. The CDR3 bases are TGCGCCAGCAGCCCGACAGGGGGTTCGGCTGAAGCTTTCTTT. The V and J genes are TRBV4-3 and TRBJ1-1; 9 bases map to TRBD1. V lost 4 bases to trimming and J lost 6 bases; unmatched junction nucleotides: 6. CDR1 and CDR2 (germline): LGHNA, YSLEER. The CDR3 spans 14 residues.

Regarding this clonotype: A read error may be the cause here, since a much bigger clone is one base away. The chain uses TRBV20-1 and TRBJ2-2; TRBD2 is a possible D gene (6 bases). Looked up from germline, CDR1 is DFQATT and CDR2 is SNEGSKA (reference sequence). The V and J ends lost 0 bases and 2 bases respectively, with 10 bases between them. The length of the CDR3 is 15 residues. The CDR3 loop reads CSARDGAGNTGELFF. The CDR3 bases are TGCAGTGCTAGAGATGGGGCGGGAAACACCGGGGAGCTGTTTTTT.

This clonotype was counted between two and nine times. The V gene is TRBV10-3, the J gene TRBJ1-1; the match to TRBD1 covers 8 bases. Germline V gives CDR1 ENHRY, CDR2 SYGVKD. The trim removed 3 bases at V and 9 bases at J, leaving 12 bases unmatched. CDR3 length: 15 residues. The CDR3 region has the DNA TGTGCCATCAGTGACGGAACAGGGGGGCCCAGGCAAGCTTTCTTT. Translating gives CAISDGTGGPRQAFF.

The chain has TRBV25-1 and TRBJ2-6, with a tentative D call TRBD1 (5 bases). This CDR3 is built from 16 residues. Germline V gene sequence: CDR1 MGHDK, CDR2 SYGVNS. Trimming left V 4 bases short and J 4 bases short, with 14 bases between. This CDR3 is CASSVPGILGANVLTF. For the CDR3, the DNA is TGTGCCAGCAGTGTACCAGGGATTCTGGGGGCCAACGTCCTGACTTTC.

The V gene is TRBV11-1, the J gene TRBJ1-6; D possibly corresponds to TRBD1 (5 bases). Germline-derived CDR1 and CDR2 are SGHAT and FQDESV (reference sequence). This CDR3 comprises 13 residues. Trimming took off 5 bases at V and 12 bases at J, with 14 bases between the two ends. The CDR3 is CASSTHEGRPLHF. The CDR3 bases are TGTGCCAGCAGCACCCATGAGGGGAGACCCCTCCACTTT.